This TCR beta chain derives from a study of T-cell reconstitution after alpha-beta-depleted transplantation in children. Study outcomes and limitations: Several hundred rapidly expanded clones from non-depleted graft cells reportedly supplied alpha-beta T cells about two months post-transplant. T-cell counts and diversity at one year following transplant were attributed mainly to newly produced T cells. High day-60 TCRbeta diversity in some patients came from surviving recipient T cells and thymic progenitors.

A remark on this clonotype: Antigen: not known.

Between the trimmed V and J ends, which lost 6 bases and 4 bases, there was a span of 16 bases. The length of the CDR3 is 15 residues. Germline assignment: CDR1 WNHNN and CDR2 SYGVQD (reference sequence). Unique molecular identifiers were used to barcode this TCRbeta library. Via MiXCR, TCRdb re-called the PCR reads, giving one row per CDR3 protein. The table has approximately 6,000 distinct CDR3 sequences, 15% to 19% seen once. This receptor was taken from a patient aged 2-15 years who had a stem cell transplant for inherited bone marrow failure, so the T cells may come from the graft donor. Sequencing used PBMCs, mostly from graft donor cells, obtained 180 days after TCRalphabeta/CD19-depleted stem cell transplant. The chain is built from TRBV10-1 and TRBJ2-1; possible D gene TRBD2, 5 bases. The CDR3 region is CASSSNSGGYNEQFF. The CDR3, as DNA: TGCGCCAGCAGCTCTAACAGTGGCGGGTACAATGAGCAGTTCTTC.